One sample yielded the 7 T cell receptor beta chains listed below, sequenced in a study of blood T cell repertoires in COVID-19. Sequenced by immunoSEQ multiplex PCR; TCRdb stores in-frame clones only, minus some. The table lists roughly 350,000 clones, around 89% of them singletons. Sample: peripheral blood. The receptors originated from a woman between 50 and 59 years old with active or convalescent COVID-19.

The genes are TRBV7-9 and TRBJ2-2; 9 positions agree with TRBD1. The CDR3 covers 19 residues. The junction had 14 bases not matched to a gene; V was cut back by 4 bases and J by 2 bases. Germline-derived CDR1 and CDR2 are SEHNR and FQNEAQ (reference sequence). In DNA, the CDR3 is TGTGCCAGCAGCTCCACCCCGGGACAGGGTGGAAAAAACACCGGGGAGCTGTTTTTT. Protein product: CASSSTPGQGGKNTGELFF.

V gene TRBV7-2 combines with J gene TRBJ2-2; 12 bases are shared with TRBD2. CDR3 length equals 17 residues. The V gene end was trimmed by 5 bases and the J gene end by 6 bases; junction bases not matched to a gene: 10. The germline CDR1 and CDR2 sequences are SGHTA and FQGNSA. DNA of the CDR3: TGTGCCAGCAGCGGTCGGACTAGCGGGATCTCGGCCGGGGAGCTGTTTTTT. The encoded protein is CASSGRTSGISAGELFF.

The chain recombines TRBV9 with TRBJ1-2; D is possibly TRBD1 (5 bases). The germline V gene encodes CDR1 SGDLS and CDR2 YYNGEE. Trimming stripped 0 bases from V and 4 bases from J, with 10 bases between. The CDR3 contains 14 residues. CDR3 amino acids: CASSVAETAYGYTF. The CDR3 coding sequence is TGTGCCAGCAGCGTAGCTGAGACAGCCTATGGCTACACCTTC.

The chain carries TRBV5-4 and TRBJ2-1, with 12 positions matching TRBD2. Trimming at V came to 1 base and at J to 14 bases, leaving 10 bases not matched to a gene. The CDR3 has 15 amino acids. Germline-derived CDR1 and CDR2 are SGHNT and YYREEE (reference sequence). This chain's CDR3 is CASSLPSGRGVYEFF. The CDR3 nucleotides are TGTGCCAGCAGCTTGCCTAGCGGGAGGGGGGTCTATGAGTTCTTC.

The chain uses TRBV3-1 (or the pseudogene TRBV3-2) and TRBJ2-5, with D tentatively TRBD2 (6 bases). This CDR3 comprises 15 residues. Looked up from germline, CDR1 is LGHDT and CDR2 is YNNKEL (reference sequence). V was trimmed by 0 bases and J by 2 bases, leaving 10 bases between them. This CDR3 is CASSQDRGLQETQYF. For the CDR3, the DNA is TGTGCCAGCAGCCAAGATAGGGGACTGCAAGAGACCCAGTACTTC.

Concerning this clone: At one boundary the junction diverges from the germline segment, which might be a read error. The chain joins TRBV6-1 to TRBJ1-6; D uncertain. CDR1 and CDR2 (germline): MNHNS, SASEGT. The CDR3 is 12 amino acids. CDR3 in amino acids: CASSEARQLLNF. DNA of the CDR3: TGTGCCAGCAGTGAAGCGCGACAACTTCTGAACTTT.

The gene calls are TRBV6-5 and TRBJ2-3; 8 bases fit TRBD2. The CDR3 extends over 15 amino acids. The ends lost 6 bases at V and 2 bases at J; junction bases unmatched: 7. From germline, CDR1 is MNHEY and CDR2 SVGAGI. The CDR3 is CASRRLAGSTDTQYF. CDR3 coding DNA: TGTGCCAGCAGACGGTTAGCGGGATCCACAGATACGCAGTATTTT.